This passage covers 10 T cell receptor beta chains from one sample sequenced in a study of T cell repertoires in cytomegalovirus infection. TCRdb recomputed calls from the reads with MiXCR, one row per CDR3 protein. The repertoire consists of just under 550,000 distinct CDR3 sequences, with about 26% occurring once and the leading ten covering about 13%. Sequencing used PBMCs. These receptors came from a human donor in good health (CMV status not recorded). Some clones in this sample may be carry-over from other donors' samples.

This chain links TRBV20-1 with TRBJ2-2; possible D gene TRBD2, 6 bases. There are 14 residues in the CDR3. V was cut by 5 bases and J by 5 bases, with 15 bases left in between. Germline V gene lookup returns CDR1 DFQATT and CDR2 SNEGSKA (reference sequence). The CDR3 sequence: CSARGQEGTGELFF. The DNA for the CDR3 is TGCAGTGCTCGAGGCCAGGAGGGGACCGGGGAGCTGTTTTTT.

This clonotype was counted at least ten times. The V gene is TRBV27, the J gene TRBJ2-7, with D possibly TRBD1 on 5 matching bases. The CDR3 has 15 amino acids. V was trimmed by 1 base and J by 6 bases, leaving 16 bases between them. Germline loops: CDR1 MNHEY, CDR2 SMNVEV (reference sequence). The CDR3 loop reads CASSLYPGYSFEQYV. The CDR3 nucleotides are TGTGCCAGCAGTTTATATCCAGGGTATTCTTTCGAGCAGTACGTC.

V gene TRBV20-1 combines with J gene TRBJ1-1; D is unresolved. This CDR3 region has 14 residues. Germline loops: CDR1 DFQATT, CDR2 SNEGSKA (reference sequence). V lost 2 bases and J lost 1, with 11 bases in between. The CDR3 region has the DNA TGCAGTGCTAGATTAGGCAGTTCGAACACTGAAGCTTTCTTT. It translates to CSARLGSSNTEAFF.

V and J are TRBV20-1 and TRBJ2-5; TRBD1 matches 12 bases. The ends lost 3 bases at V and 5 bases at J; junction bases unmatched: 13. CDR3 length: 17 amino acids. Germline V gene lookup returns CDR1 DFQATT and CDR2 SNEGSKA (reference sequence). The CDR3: CSASLAGTGGRGETQYF. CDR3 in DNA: TGCAGTGCTAGTCTCGCCGGGACAGGGGGCAGAGGGGAGACCCAGTACTTC.

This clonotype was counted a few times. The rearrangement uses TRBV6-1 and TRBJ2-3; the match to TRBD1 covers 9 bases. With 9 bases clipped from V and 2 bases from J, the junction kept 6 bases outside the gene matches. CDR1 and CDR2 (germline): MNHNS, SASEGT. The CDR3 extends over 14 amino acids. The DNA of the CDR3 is TGTGCCAGTCAACAGGGGGCTTTCACAGATACGCAGTATTTT. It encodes CASQQGAFTDTQYF.

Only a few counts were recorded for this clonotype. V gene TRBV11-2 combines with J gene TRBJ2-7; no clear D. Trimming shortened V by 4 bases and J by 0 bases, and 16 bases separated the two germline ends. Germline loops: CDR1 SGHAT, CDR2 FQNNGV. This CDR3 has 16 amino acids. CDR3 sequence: CASSSVRGPNSYEQYF. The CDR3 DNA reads TGTGCCAGCAGCTCAGTCAGAGGTCCTAACTCCTACGAGCAGTACTTC.

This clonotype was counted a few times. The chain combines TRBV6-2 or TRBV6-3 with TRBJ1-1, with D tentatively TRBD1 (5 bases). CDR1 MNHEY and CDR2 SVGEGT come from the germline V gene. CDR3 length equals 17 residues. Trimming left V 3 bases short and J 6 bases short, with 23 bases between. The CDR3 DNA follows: TGTGCCAGCAGTTATTGGGGGGTCACCCGGGGGTCGGCTGAAGCTTTCTTT. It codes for CASSYWGVTRGSAEAFF.

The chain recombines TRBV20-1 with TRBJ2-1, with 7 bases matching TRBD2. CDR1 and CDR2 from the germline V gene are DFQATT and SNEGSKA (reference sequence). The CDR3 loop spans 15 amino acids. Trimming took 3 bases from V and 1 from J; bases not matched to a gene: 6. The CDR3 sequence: CSARPTSDSYNEQFF. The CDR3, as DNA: TGCAGTGCTAGGCCTACTAGCGATTCCTACAATGAGCAGTTCTTC.

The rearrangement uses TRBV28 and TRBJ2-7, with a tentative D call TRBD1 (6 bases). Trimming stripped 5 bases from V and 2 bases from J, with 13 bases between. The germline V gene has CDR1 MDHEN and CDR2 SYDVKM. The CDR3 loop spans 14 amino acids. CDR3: CASSITGLPYEQYF. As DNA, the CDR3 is TGTGCCAGCAGTATCACAGGGCTGCCCTACGAGCAGTACTTC.

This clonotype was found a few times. The chain's CDR3 is CASSFPTRVDTQYF. DNA for the CDR3: TGTGCCAGCAGCTTCCCTACTAGGGTAGATACGCAGTATTTT. The chain carries TRBV7-8 and TRBJ2-3, with D possibly matching TRBD2 (5 bases). Germline-derived CDR1 and CDR2 are SGHVS and FQNEAQ. Trimming took 3 bases from V and 5 from J, leaving 12 bases between them. The CDR3 extends over 14 amino acids.